The following is a TCR beta chain sequence with its context. This clone was recorded many times. There is no known antigen for this receptor. No much larger clone is present one base from it, and per-base qualities are unavailable. The library came from PCR. Sequencing instrument: Illumina HiSeq 4000. High-throughput sequencing was used to profile the TCR beta-chain CDR3 region of every patient. The authors processed their data as follows. A classifier to discriminate distant-metastatic papillary thyroid cancer patients was built from CDR3 differences across clinicopathological groups. The Shannon index was used to measure repertoire diversity, and the Morisita-Horn index was used to measure how similar tumor and blood repertoires were. TCRdb itself trimmed the public reads at Q25 with fastp, ran MiXCR and retained productive beta chains. These V and J calls derive from TCRdb rather than the authors' analysis. A total of some 25,000 clones appear in this sample, around a fifth of them only once. The ten largest account for 4.6% of the sample.

This sample was taken from a study of metastatic and nonmetastatic thyroid tumors (dated by TCRdb to 2020 to 2022). With regard to the full study: For patients with malignant and with benign thyroid disease, the researchers compared repertoires between peripheral blood samples and tumor or nodule tissue samples.

The CDR3 goes from the cysteine to the phenylalanine over 14 residues. The CDR3 DNA has 42 bases and is translated from base 1. Per the germline V gene (reference sequence), DFQATT is the CDR1 and SNEGSKA is the CDR2. The V end loses 0 bases and the J end loses 2 bases, and a stretch of 7 bases separates them. Findings and caveats that apply to the study as a whole: In both blood and tumor samples, malignant tumors were reported to have significantly higher TCR beta diversity than benign nodules.

None of the patients had been given any treatment before thyroid surgery. The study retrospectively analysed patient clinical samples collected from about 2012 to 2018 using T-cell receptor beta sequencing. The sequenced sample was blood. Recombination linked TRBV20-1 to TRBJ1-4; the D gene remains uncertain. The receptor was isolated from a male donor with papillary thyroid cancer or a benign thyroid nodule (not recorded which). Some clones in this sample may be carry-over from other donors' samples. The base sequence is TGCAGTGCTAGAGATTTAACGACTAATGAAAAACTGTTTTTT. It specifies CSARDLTTNEKLFF.